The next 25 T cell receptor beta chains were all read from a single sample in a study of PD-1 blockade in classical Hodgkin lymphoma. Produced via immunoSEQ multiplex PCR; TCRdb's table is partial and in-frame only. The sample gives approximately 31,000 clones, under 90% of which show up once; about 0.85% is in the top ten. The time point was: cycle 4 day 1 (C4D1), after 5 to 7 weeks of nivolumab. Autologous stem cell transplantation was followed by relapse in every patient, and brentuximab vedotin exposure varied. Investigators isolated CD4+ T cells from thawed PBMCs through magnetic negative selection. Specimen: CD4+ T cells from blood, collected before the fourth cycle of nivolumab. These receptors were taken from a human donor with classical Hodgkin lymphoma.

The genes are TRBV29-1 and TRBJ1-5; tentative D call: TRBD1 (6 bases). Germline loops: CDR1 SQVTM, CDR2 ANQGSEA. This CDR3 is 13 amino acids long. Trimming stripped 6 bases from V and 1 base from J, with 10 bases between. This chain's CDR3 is CSVGGQSNQPQHF. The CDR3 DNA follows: TGCAGCGTCGGTGGACAGAGCAATCAGCCCCAGCATTTT.

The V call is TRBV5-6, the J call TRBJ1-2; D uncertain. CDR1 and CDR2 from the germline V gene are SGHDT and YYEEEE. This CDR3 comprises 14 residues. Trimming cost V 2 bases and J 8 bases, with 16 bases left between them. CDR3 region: CASSFGRPAGGYTF. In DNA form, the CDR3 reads TGTGCCAGCAGCTTCGGCAGGCCCGCGGGGGGCTACACCTTC.

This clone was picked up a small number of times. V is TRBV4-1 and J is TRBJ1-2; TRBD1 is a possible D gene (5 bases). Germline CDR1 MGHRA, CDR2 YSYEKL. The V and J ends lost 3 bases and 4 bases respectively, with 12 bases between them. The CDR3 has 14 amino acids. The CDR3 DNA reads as TGCGCCAGCAGCCAGGAGTGGACAAGCTATGGCTACACCTTC. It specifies CASSQEWTSYGYTF.

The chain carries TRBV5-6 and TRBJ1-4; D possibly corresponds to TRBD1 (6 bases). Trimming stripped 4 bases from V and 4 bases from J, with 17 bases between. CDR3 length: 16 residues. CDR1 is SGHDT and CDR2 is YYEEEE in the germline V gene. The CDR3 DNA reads TGTGCCAGCAGCACCCCCCGGACAGCCATTAATGAAAAACTGTTTTTT. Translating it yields CASSTPRTAINEKLFF.

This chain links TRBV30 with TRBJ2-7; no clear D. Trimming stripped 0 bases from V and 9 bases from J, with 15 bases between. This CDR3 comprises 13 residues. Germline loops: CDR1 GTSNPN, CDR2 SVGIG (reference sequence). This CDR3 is CAWSVIGTGWQYF. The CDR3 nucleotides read TGTGCCTGGAGTGTAATTGGAACTGGCTGGCAGTACTTC.

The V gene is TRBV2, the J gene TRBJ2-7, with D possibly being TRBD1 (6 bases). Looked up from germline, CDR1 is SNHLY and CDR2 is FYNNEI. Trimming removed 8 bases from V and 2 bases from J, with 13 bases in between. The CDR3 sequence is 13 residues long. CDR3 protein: CASLYRATYEQYF. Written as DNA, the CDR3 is TGTGCCAGCCTATACAGGGCTACCTACGAGCAGTACTTC. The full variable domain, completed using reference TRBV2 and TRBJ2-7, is EPEVTQTPSHQVTQMGQEVILRCVPISNHLYFYWYRQILGQKVEFLVSFYNNEISEKSEIFDDQFSVERPDGSNFTLKIRSTKLEDSAMYFCASLYRATYEQYFGPGTRLTVT.

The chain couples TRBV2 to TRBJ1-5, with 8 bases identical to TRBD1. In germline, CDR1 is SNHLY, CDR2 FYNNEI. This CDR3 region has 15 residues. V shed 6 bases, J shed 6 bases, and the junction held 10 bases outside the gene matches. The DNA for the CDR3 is TGTGCCAGCAGAGAGGACAGGGAGTGGGGTCAGCCCCAGCATTTT. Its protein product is CASREDREWGQPQHF.

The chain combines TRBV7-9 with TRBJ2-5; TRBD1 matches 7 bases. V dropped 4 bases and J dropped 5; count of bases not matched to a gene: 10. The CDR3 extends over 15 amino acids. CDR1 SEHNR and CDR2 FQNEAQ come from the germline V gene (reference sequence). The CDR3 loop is CASSSVTGVGETQYF. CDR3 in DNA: TGTGCCAGCAGCTCCGTCACAGGGGTAGGGGAGACCCAGTACTTC. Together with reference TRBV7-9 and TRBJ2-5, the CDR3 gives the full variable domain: DTGVSQNPRHKITKRGQNVTFRCDPISEHNRLYWYRQTLGQGPEFLTYFQNEAQLEKSRLLSDRFSAERPKGSFSTLEIQRTEQGDSAMYLCASSSVTGVGETQYFGPGTRLLVL.

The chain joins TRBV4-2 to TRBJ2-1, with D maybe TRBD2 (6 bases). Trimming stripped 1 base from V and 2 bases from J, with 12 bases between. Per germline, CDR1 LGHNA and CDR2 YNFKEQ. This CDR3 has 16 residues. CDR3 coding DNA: TGTGCCAGCAGCCAAGGAGGTAGCGGAACCTACAATGAGCAGTTCTTC. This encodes CASSQGGSGTYNEQFF.

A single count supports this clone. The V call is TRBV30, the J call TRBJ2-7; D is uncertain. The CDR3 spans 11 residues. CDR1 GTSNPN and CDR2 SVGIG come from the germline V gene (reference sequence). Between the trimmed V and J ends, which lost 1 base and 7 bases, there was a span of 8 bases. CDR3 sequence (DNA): TGTGCCTGGAGTGGCATTATTGAGCAGTACTTC. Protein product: CAWSGIIEQYF.

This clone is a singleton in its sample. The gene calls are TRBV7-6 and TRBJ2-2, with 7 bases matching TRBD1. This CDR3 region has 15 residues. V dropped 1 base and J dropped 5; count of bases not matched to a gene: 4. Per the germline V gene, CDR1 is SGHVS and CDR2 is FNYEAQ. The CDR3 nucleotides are TGTGCCAGCAGCTTAGTAGGGGGCGCGACCGGGGAGCTGTTTTTT. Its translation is CASSLVGGATGELFF. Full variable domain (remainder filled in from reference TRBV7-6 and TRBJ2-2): GAGVSQSPRYKVTKRGQDVALRCDPISGHVSLYWYRQALGQGPEFLTYFNYEAQQDKSGLPNDRFSAERPEGSISTLTIQRTEQRDSAMYRCASSLVGGATGELFFGEGSRLTVL.

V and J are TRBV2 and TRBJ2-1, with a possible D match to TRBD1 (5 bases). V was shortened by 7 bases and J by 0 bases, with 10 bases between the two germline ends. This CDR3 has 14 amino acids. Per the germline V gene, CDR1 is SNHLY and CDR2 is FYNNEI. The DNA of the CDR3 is TGTGCCAGCAAAGGGGTCTCCTCCTACAATGAGCAGTTCTTC. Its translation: CASKGVSSYNEQFF.

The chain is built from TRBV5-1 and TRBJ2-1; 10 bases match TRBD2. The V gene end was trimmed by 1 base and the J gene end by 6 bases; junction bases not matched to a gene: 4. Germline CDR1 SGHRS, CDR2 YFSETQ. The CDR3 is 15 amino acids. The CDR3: CASSLIPSGGNEQFF. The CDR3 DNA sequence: TGCGCCAGCAGCTTGATCCCTAGCGGGGGCAATGAGCAGTTCTTC.

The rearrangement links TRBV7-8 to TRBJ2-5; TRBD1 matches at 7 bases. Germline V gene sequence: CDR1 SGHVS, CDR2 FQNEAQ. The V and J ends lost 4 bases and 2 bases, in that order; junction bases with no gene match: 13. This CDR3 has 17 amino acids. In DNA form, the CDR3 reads TGTGCCAGCAGCTCGAACCCGACAGGGTATGGACAAGAGACCCAGTACTTC. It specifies CASSSNPTGYGQETQYF.

CDR3 sequence: CASSPTQGVHGELFF. The DNA for the CDR3 is TGTGCCAGCAGCCCCACCCAGGGGGTTCACGGGGAGCTGTTTTTT. This chain links TRBV7-6 with TRBJ2-2; TRBD1 aligns across 7 bases. Per germline, CDR1 SGHVS and CDR2 FNYEAQ. The junction had 10 bases not matched to a gene; V was cut back by 5 bases and J by 7 bases. This CDR3 comprises 15 residues. Full variable domain (missing parts from reference TRBV7-6 and TRBJ2-2): GAGVSQSPRYKVTKRGQDVALRCDPISGHVSLYWYRQALGQGPEFLTYFNYEAQQDKSGLPNDRFSAERPEGSISTLTIQRTEQRDSAMYRCASSPTQGVHGELFFGEGSRLTVL.

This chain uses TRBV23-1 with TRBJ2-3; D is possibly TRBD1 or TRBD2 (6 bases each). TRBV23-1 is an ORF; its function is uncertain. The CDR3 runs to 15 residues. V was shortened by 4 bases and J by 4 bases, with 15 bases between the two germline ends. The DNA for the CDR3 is TGCGCCAGCAGTCCCCCGGGGGCTAGAGCAGATACGCAGTATTTT. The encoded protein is CASSPPGARADTQYF.

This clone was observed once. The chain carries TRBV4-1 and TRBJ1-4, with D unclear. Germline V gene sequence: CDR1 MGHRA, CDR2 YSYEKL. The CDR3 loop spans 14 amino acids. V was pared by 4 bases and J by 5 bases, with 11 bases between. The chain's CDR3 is CASSPGPINEKLFF. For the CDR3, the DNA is TGCGCCAGCAGCCCCGGGCCGATAAATGAAAAACTGTTTTTT.

DNA of the CDR3: TGCGCCAGCAGCTTGGGGCCGGGGCCCGGGGAGCTGTTTTTT. Translating gives CASSLGPGPGELFF. The chain combines TRBV5-1 with TRBJ2-2; TRBD1 or TRBD2 may be the D gene (5 bases each). Trimming shortened V by 0 bases and J by 6 bases, and 9 bases separated the two germline ends. The CDR3 sequence is 14 residues long. Germline V lookup: CDR1 SGHRS, CDR2 YFSETQ.

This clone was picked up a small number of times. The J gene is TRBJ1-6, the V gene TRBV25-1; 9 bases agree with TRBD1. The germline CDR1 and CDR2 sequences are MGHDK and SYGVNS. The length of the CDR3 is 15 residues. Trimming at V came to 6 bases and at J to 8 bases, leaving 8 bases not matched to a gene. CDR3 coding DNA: TGTGCCAGCAGCTCTCTGGACAGGGGTGATTCACCCCTCCACTTT. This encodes CASSSLDRGDSPLHF.

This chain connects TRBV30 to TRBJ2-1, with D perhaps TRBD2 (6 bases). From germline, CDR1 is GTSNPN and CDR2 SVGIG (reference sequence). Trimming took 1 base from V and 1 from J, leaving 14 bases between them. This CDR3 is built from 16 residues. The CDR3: CAWSGTSRESYNEQFF. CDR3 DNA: TGTGCCTGGAGTGGAACTAGCCGGGAGTCCTACAATGAGCAGTTCTTC.

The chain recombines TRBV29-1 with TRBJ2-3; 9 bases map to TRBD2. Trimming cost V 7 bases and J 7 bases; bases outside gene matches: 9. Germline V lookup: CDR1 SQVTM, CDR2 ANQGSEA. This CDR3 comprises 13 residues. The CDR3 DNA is TGCAGCGCCAAAGGGACTAGCCCCCATACGCAGTATTTT. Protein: CSAKGTSPHTQYF.

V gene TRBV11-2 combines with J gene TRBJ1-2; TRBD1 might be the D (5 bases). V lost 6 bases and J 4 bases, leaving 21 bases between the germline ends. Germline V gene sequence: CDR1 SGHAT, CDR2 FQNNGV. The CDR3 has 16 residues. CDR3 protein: CASRANRDRSSYGYTF. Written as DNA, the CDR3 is TGTGCCAGCAGGGCTAATCGGGACCGTTCCTCCTATGGCTACACCTTC.

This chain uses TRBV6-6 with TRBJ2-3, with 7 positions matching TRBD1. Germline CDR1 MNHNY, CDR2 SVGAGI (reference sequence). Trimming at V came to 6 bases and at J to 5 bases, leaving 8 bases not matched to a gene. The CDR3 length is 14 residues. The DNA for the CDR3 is TGTGCCAGCAGCCTCGGGACAGAGGTAGATACGCAGTATTTT. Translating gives CASSLGTEVDTQYF.

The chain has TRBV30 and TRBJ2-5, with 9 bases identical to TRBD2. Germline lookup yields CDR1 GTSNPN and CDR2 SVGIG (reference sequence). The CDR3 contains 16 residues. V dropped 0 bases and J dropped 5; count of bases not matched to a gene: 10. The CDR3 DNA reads TGTGCCTGGAGTGTACCCCGGCGGGGGGGGCGGGAGACCCAGTACTTC. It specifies CAWSVPRRGGRETQYF. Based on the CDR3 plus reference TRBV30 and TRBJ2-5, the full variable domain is SQTIHQWPATLVQPVGSPLSLECTVEGTSNPNLYWYRQAAGRGLQLLFYSVGIGQISSEVPQNLSASRPQDRQFILSSKKLLLSDSGFYLCAWSVPRRGGRETQYFGPGTRLLVL.

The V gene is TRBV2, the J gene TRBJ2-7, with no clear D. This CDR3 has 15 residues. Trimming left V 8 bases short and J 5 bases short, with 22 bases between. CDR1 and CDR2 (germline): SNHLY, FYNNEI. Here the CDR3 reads CASLPDLSALNEQYF. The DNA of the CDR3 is TGTGCCAGCTTGCCCGATTTGTCGGCCCTGAACGAGCAGTACTTC.